This entry is about one TCR beta chain. Antigen specificity is unknown. The germline V and J ends were trimmed by 3 bases and 6 bases, with 12 bases remaining between them. Germline-derived CDR1 and CDR2 are SEHNR and FQNEAQ (reference sequence). CDR3 length: 14 residues. This sample stems from a study of beta chain features in type 1 diabetes. Study observations and caveats: Any HLA type influence on TCRB rearrangement was left unresolved here. A moderate, significant TCRB CDR3 shortening appeared in type 1 diabetes across four CD4+ subsets.

What was sequenced were expressed TCRB transcripts, since all of the isolated RNA had been reverse transcribed. Clones were sequenced by immunoSEQ multiplex PCR, and TCRdb holds only the in-frame ones, with some missing. The repertoire holds hundreds of thousands of clones, with around 15% as singletons. Sample: naive CD4+ T cells from blood. The sequence was collected from a man between 18 and 35 years old with type 1 diabetes. The chain recombines TRBV7-9 with TRBJ1-3; D gene ambiguous. Written as DNA, the CDR3 is TGTGCCAGCAGCTTTGTGGGTTCGGAAAACACCATATATTTT. Amino acids: CASSFVGSENTIYF.